This note documents a single T cell receptor (beta chain) sequence. Amplified TCR beta CDR3 regions derived from RNA transcripts. The primer set for the first-round RT-PCR of the TCR CDR3 was HTBI. TCRdb reanalysed the multiplex PCR reads using MiXCR and keeps one entry per CDR3 protein. Among 300,000 to 500,000 distinct CDR3 sequences listed, more than 13% were seen once. The data were taken from a study of T cells in Graves' hyperthyroidism and ophthalmopathy. Per germline, CDR1 MGHDK and CDR2 SYGVNS. The V end lost 3 bases, the J end lost 1 base, and 12 bases lay between the germline ends. The CDR3 consists of 15 residues.

This TCR was sampled from a woman in her twenties or thirties with Graves' hyperthyroidism. The specimen sequenced was blood. The V call is TRBV25-1, the J call TRBJ2-5; perhaps TRBD2 as D (6 bases). The CDR3 loop reads CASSESLGGQETQYF. The CDR3 region has the DNA TGTGCCAGCAGTGAGTCCCTGGGGGGCCAAGAGACCCAGTACTTC.